The next 2 T cell receptor beta chains were all read from a single sample in a study of CD8+ T cells in alopecia areata. The authors extracted RNA and reverse transcribed it into cDNA as the sequencing template. The data were produced by immunoSEQ multiplex PCR, yet TCRdb's version contains in-frame clones alone and is incomplete. In the table there are 110,000 to 150,000 clones, 51% of which are singletons. The material sequenced was CD4+ T cells sorted from blood, taken at week 0. Source of these receptors: a human donor with alopecia areata.

The V gene is TRBV29-1, the J gene TRBJ2-7; tentatively, D is TRBD1 or TRBD2 (6 bases each). V lost 4 bases, J lost 2 bases, and 15 bases lay in between. This CDR3 region has 14 residues. CDR1 and CDR2 from the germline V gene are SQVTM and ANQGSEA. The CDR3: CSVGGGTSTYEQYF. For the CDR3, the DNA is TGCAGCGTTGGAGGGGGGACATCTACCTACGAGCAGTACTTC.

This clone was detected only once. CDR3 nucleotides: TGTGCCAGCAGCTTTCGGGGTATCGACGAGCAGTACTTC. It yields the protein CASSFRGIDEQYF. The chain couples TRBV5-5 to TRBJ2-7; D is possibly TRBD2 (5 bases). CDR1 and CDR2 (germline): SGHKS, YYEKEE (reference sequence). CDR3 length: 13 amino acids. V was clipped by 2 bases and J by 5 bases, with 11 bases between them.